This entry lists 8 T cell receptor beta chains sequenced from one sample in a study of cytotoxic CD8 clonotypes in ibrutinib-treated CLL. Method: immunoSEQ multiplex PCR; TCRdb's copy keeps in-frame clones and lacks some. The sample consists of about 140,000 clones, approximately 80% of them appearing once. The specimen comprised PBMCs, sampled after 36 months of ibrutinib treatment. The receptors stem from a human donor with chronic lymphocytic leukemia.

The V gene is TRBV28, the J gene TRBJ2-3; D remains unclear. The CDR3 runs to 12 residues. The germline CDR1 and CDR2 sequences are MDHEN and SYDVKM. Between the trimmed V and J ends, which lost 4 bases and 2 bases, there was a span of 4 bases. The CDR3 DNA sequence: TGTGCCAGCAGTTCTATCACAGATACGCAGTATTTT. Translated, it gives CASSSITDTQYF.

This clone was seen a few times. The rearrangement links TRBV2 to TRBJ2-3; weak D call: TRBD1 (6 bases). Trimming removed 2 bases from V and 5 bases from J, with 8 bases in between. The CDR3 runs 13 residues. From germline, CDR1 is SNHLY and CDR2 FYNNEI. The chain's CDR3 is CASSETGLDTQYF. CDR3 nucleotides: TGTGCCAGCAGTGAAACAGGGTTAGATACGCAGTATTTT.

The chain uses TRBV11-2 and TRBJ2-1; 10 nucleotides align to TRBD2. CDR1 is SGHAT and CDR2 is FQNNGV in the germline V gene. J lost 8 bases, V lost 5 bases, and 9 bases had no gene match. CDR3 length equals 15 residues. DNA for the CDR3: TGTGCCAGCAGCCTTGGACTAGCGGCCCTAGATGAGCAGTTCTTC. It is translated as CASSLGLAALDEQFF.

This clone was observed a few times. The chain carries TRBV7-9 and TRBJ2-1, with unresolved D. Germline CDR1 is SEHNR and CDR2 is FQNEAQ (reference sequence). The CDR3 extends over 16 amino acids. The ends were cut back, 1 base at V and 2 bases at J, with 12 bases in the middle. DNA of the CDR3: TGTGCCAGCAGCTTAGGCAAAGGGAAACCCTACAATGAGCAGTTCTTC. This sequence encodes CASSLGKGKPYNEQFF.

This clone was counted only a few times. CDR3 region: CASSLGLGLLSRGSYEQYF. The CDR3 coding sequence is TGTGCCAGCAGCTTAGGTCTTGGACTTCTATCGAGGGGGTCCTACGAGCAGTACTTC. The rearrangement joins TRBV11-2 to TRBJ2-7; weak D call: TRBD1 (6 bases). In germline, CDR1 is SGHAT, CDR2 FQNNGV. The CDR3 runs to 19 residues. The germline V and J ends were trimmed by 1 base and 1 base, with 23 bases remaining between them.

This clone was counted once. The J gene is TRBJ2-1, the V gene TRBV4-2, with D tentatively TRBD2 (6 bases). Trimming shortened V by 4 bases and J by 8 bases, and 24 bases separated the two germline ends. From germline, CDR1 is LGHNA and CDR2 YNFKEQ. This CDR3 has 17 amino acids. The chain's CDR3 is CASSPRRGSLRGDEQFF. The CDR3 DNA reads TGTGCCAGCAGCCCGAGGAGGGGATCGCTCAGAGGGGATGAGCAGTTCTTC.

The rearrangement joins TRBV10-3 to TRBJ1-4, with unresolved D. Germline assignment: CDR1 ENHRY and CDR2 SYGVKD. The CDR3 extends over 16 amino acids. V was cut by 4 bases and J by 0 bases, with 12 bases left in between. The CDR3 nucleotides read TGTGCCATCAGTGGGACGTTGGGTACAACTAATGAAAAACTGTTTTTT. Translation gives CAISGTLGTTNEKLFF.

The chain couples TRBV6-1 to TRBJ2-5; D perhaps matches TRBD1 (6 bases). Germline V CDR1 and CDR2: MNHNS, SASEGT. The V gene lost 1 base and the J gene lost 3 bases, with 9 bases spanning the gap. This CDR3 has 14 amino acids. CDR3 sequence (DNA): TGTGCCAGCAGTGAAGTCAACAGGGAAGAGACCCAGTACTTC. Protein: CASSEVNREETQYF.